This T cell receptor (beta chain) was identified during a study of radiotherapy plus CTLA-4 blockade in lung cancer. Study-level background: Objective responses were observed in approximately 20% of patients, and disease control was achieved by around 31%. General study points: In blood, after radiotherapy plus ipilimumab, tumor-derived TCR clones expanded.

Comments on this clone: The antigen remains unidentified.

Trimming stripped 0 bases from V and 9 bases from J, with 12 bases between. The CDR3 is 13 residues long. Germline V gene data show CDR1 as SGHNT and CDR2 as YENEEA. Sequenced by immunoSEQ multiplex PCR; TCRdb stores in-frame clones only, minus some. This sample yields approximately 75,000 clones, of which roughly 78% are seen a single time; 7% to 8.5% belongs to the top ten. This receptor was taken from a human donor with non-small cell lung cancer who had a complete response to radiotherapy plus ipilimumab. This sequence joins TRBV11-3 and TRBJ2-7; D is undetermined. This specimen consisted of peripheral blood, obtained from a patient treated with radiotherapy plus ipilimumab. CDR3 sequence: CASSLDSQRRQYV. The CDR3 bases are TGTGCCAGCAGCTTAGATTCGCAGAGGAGGCAGTACGTC.